A few counts support the clone carrying this T cell receptor (beta chain). The CDR3 totals 17 residues. Germline V gene sequence: CDR1 KGHSH, CDR2 LQKENI. Trimming took off 6 bases at V and 5 bases at J, with 25 bases between the two ends. Measured with immunoSEQ multiplex PCR; TCRdb has only the in-frame clones, and not every one. This sample carries under 70,000 clones, 85% of them seen once, and the ten largest clones take approximately 4%. This record belongs to a study of OX40 agonist ivuxolimab in advanced cancers. On the study more broadly: Patients in dose escalation had liver, melanoma, kidney or head and neck cancers.

This chain joins TRBV18 and TRBJ2-5; D possibly uses TRBD1 or TRBD2 (5 bases each). The receptor's source is an adult with an advanced solid tumor such as melanoma, head and neck, liver or kidney cancer. The sequences come from CD4+ or CD8+ T cells sorted from blood, collected in a trial of the OX40 agonist ivuxolimab. The CDR3 DNA follows: TGTGCCAGCTCCCAAATCGGGGCCGGGATAGGCAGCGAGACCCAGTACTTC. It codes for CASSQIGAGIGSETQYF.